This TCR beta chain is drawn from a study of CD8 T cells in Susac syndrome. V was trimmed by 0 bases and J by 4 bases, leaving 10 bases between them. Germline lookup yields CDR1 MGHRA and CDR2 YSYEKL. This CDR3 comprises 15 residues. After extraction with the RNeasy kit, about 0.45 to 1 ug of the RNA was reverse transcribed using random hexamers. Amplification of TCR beta CDR3 by immunoSEQ multiplex PCR spanned 54 Vbeta and 13 Jbeta. TCRdb called the immunoSEQ multiplex PCR reads again in MiXCR, with one record for every CDR3 protein. The sample holds about 430,000 distinct CDR3 sequences, roughly 85% seen once. Sequencing targeted TCR beta in blood CD8+ and CD4+ T cells. Negative isolation yielded the CD8+ and CD4+ T cells, while FACS enriched the TEMRA cells.

J is TRBJ1-5 and V is TRBV4-1; no clear D. Specimen: CD8+ T cells from PBMCs. This clonotype originated in a human donor with multiple sclerosis. The CDR3 region has the DNA TGCGCCAGCAGCCAAGATTCATTTGGGAATCAGCCCCAGCATTTT. Encoded protein: CASSQDSFGNQPQHF.